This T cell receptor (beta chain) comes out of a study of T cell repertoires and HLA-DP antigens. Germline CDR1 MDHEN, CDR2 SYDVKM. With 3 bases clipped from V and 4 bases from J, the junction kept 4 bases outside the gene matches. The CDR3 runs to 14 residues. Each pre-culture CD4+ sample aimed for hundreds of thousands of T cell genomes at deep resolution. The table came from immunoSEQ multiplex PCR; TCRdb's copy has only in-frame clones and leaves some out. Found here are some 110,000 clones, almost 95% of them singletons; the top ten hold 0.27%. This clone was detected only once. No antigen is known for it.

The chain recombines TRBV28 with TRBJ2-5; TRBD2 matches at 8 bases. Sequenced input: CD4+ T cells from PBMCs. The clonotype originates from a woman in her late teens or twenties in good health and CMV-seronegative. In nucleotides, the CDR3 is TGTGCCAGCAGTTTTCTTGCGGGGGGAGAGACCCAGTACTTC. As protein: CASSFLAGGETQYF.